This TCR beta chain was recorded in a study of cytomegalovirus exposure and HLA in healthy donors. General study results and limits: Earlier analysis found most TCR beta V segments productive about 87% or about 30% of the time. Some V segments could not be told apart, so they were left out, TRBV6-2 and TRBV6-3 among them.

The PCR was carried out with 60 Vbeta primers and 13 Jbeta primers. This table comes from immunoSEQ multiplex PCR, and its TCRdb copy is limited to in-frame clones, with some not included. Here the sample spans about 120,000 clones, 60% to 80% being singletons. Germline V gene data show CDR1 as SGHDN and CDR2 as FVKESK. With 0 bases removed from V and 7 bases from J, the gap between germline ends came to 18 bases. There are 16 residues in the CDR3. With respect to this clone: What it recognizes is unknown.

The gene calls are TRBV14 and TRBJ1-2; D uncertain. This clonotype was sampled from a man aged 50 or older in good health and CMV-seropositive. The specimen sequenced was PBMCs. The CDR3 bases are TGTGCCAGCAGCCAAGATCGTCCAGTCCTCGGCGGTGGCTACACCTTC. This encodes CASSQDRPVLGGGYTF.